This T cell receptor beta chain was obtained from a study of T cell therapy after organ transplantation. As for the study in general: 4 to 8 weeks after therapy completion, short-term post-therapy blood was collected. General observations from the study: Confounding by concurrent antirejection or antiviral medications was not assessed.

Notes on this clone: The antigen remains unidentified.

V was cut by 4 bases and J by 5 bases, with 20 bases left in between. The CDR3 is 16 residues long. Germline CDR1 reads SGHDN; CDR2 reads FVKESK. Time point described: 4-8 weeks after completion of therapy. Profiling relied on immunoSEQ multiplex PCR, and the TCRdb table lists in-frame clones only, not all of them. The sample records about 3,300 clones, 75% to 85% being singletons. Sequenced here: CD8+ T cells from blood, sampled after autologous CMV-specific T cell therapy. The chain has TRBV14 and TRBJ1-2; a weak D match, TRBD1 (5 bases). This TCR came from a human patient who had received a solid organ transplant and had CMV disease. Among the T cells, some may be from the graft donor. The CDR3 DNA reads TGTGCCAGCAGCCCTTACACCGGGACGGACTCATATGGCTACACCTTC. It translates to CASSPYTGTDSYGYTF.